This T cell receptor beta chain was recovered during a study of blood T cell repertoires in COVID-19. Study in general: T cells, B-cell-depleted T cells, or PBMCs supplied cDNA or gDNA.

Authors' processing steps: Estimated nucleated cell counts came from reference gene primer amplification. Here immunoSEQ multiplex PCR was the method, and the copy in TCRdb shows in-frame clones only, minus some. That table is the source of V, J and clone size, and D and trimming were worked out from the DNA. This table has over 400,000 clones, 80% to 90% appearing once. Adults between roughly 18 and 89 years of age took part from 24 US areas. Cohorts were based on clinical histories the participants reported. The V gene's germline CDR1 is GTSNPN and CDR2 SVGIG (reference sequence). V trimming: 4 bases; J trimming: 7 bases; junction bases outside the gene matches: 9. The CDR3 length is 13 residues.

The source material was PBMCs or T cells enriched from blood (not recorded which). The receptor was derived from a woman aged 55-69 years who had recovered from COVID-19. The rearrangement joins TRBV30 to TRBJ2-7, with 8 positions matching TRBD2. This CDR3 is CAWNPRGGGEQYF. In DNA form, the CDR3 reads TGTGCCTGGAACCCCCGGGGGGGTGGGGAGCAGTACTTC.